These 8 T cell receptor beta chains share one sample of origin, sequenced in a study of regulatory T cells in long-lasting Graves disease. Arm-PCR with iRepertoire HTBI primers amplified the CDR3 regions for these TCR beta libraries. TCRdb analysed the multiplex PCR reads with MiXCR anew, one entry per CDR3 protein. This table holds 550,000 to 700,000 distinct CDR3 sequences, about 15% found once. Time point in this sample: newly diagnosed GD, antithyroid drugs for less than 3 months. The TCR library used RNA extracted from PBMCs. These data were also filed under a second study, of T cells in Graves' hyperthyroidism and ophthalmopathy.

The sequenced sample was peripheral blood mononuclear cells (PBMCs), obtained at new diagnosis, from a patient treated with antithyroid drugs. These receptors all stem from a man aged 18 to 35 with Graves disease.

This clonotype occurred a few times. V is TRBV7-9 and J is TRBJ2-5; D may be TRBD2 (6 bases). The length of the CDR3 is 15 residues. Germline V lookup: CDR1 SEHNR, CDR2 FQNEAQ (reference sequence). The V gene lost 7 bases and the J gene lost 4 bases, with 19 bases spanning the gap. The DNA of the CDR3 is TGTGCCAGCACTTCACTCGGCGGGGCTGGAGAGACCCAGTACTTC. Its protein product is CASTSLGGAGETQYF.

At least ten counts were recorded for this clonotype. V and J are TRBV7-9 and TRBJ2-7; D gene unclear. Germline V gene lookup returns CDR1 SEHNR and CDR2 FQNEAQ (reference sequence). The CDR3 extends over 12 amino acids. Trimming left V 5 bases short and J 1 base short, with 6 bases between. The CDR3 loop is CASSHGSYEQYF. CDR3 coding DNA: TGTGCCAGCAGCCACGGGTCCTACGAGCAGTACTTC.

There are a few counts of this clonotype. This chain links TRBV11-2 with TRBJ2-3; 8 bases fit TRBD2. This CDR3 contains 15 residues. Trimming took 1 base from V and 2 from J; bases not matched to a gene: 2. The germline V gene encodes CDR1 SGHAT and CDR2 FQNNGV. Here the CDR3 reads CASSLGSGNTDTQYF. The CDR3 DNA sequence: TGTGCCAGCAGCTTAGGTAGCGGGAACACAGATACGCAGTATTTT.

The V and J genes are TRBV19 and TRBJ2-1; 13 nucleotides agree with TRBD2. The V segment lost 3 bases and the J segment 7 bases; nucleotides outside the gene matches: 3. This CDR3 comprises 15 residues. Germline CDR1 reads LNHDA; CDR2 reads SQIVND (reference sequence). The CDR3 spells CASSIGLAGANEQFF. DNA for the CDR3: TGTGCCAGTAGTATCGGACTAGCGGGAGCAAATGAGCAGTTCTTC.

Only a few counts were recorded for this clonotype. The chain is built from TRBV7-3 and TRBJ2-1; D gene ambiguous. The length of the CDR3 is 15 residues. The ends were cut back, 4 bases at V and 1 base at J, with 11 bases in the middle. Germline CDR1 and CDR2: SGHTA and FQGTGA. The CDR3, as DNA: TGTGCCAGCAGCTCCAGTGTTCGGTCCTACAATGAGCAGTTCTTC. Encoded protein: CASSSSVRSYNEQFF.

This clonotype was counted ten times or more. The CDR3 bases are TGTGCCAGCAGACAGGGCCCTGCCTCAGATACGCAGTATTTT. This encodes CASRQGPASDTQYF. The rearrangement joins TRBV6-1 to TRBJ2-3, with a tentative D call TRBD1 (6 bases). Between the trimmed V and J ends, which lost 6 bases and 4 bases, there was a span of 14 bases. CDR1 MNHNS and CDR2 SASEGT come from the germline V gene. The CDR3 has 14 amino acids.

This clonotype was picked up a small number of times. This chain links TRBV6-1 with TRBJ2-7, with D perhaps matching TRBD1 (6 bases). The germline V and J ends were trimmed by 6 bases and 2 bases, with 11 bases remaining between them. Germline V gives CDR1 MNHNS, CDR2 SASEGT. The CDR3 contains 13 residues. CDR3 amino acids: CASRDSGAYEQYF. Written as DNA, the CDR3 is TGTGCCAGCAGGGACAGTGGGGCCTACGAGCAGTACTTC.

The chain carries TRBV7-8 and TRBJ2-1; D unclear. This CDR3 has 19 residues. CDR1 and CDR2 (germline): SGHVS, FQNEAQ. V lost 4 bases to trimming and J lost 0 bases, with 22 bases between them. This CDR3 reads CASSSFIHPRPSSYNEQFF. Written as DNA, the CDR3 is TGTGCCAGCAGCTCTTTCATCCATCCACGCCCTAGCTCCTACAATGAGCAGTTCTTC.